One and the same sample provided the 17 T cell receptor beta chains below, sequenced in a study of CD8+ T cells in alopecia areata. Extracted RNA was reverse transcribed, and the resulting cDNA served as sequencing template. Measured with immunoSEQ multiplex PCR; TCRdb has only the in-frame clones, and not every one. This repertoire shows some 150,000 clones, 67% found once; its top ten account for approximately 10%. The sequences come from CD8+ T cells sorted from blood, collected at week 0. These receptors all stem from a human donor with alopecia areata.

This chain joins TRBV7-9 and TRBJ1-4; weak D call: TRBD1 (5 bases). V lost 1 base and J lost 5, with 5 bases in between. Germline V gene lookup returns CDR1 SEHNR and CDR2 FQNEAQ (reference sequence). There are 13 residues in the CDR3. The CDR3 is CASSLEGNEKLFF. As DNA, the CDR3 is TGTGCCAGCAGCTTAGAGGGGAATGAAAAACTGTTTTTT.

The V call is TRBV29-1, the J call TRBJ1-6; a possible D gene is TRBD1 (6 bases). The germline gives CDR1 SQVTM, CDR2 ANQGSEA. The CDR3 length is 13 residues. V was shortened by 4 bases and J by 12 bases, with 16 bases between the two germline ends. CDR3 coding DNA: TGCAGCGTTGGGGGGCCAGGAGGGCAACCCCTCCACTTT. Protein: CSVGGPGGQPLHF. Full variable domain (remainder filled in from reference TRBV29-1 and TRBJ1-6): SAVISQKPSRDICQRGTSLTIQCQVDSQVTMMFWYRQQPGQSLTLIATANQGSEATYESGFVIDKFPISRPNLTFSTLTVSNMSPEDSSIYLCSVGGPGGQPLHFGNGTRLTVT.

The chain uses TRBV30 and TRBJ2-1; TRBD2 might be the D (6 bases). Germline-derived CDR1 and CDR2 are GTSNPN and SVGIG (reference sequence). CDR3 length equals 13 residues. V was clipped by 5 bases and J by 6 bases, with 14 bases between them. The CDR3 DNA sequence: TGTGCCTGGGACGAGGGCGGGGCCAATGAGCAGTTCTTC. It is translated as CAWDEGGANEQFF.

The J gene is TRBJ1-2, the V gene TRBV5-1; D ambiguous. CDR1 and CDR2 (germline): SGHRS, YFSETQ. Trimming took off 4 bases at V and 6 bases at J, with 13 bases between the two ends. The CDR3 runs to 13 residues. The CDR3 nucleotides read TGCGCCAGCAGCCACCAAAATAAAGATGGCTACACCTTC. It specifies CASSHQNKDGYTF.

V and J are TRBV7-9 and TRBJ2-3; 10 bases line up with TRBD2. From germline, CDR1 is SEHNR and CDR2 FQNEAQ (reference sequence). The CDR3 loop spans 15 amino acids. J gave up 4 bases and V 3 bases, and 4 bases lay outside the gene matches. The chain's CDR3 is CASSFLSGGADTQYF. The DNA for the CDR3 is TGTGCCAGCAGCTTTTTGAGCGGGGGGGCAGATACGCAGTATTTT.

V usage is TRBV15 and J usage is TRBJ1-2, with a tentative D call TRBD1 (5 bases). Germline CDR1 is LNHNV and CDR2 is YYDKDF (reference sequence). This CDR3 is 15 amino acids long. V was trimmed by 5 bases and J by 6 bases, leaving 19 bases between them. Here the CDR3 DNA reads TGTGCCACCAGCCCCCGGGGGTCGGGTCGGAATGGCTACACCTTC. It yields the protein CATSPRGSGRNGYTF.

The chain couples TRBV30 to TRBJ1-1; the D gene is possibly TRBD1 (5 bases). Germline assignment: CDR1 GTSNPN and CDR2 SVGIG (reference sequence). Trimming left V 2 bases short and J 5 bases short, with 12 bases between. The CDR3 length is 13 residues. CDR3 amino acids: CAWSMTVRTEAFF. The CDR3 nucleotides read TGTGCCTGGAGTATGACAGTGAGGACTGAAGCTTTCTTT.

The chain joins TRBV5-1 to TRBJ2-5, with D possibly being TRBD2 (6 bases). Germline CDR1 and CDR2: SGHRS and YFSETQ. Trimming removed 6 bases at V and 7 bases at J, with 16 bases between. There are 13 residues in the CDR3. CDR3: CASTLEGVSTQYF. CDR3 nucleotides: TGCGCCAGCACCCTGGAGGGCGTATCGACCCAGTACTTC.

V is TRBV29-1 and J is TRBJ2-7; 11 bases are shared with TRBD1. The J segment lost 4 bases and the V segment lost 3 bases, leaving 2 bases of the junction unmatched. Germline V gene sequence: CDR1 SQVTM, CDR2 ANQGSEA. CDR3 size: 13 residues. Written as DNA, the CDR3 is TGCAGCGTTGACGGACAGGGGGCATACGAGCAGTACTTC. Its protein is CSVDGQGAYEQYF.

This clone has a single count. The CDR3: CASTEEGAGNIQYF. The CDR3 coding sequence is TGTGCCAGCACCGAGGAGGGGGCGGGAAACATTCAGTACTTC. The chain combines TRBV2 with TRBJ2-4; possible D gene TRBD1, 7 bases. V dropped 7 bases and J dropped 6 bases, with 16 bases sitting between them. The CDR3 consists of 14 residues. CDR1 is SNHLY, CDR2 FYNNEI, per germline. Full variable domain (remainder filled in from reference TRBV2 and TRBJ2-4): EPEVTQTPSHQVTQMGQEVILRCVPISNHLYFYWYRQILGQKVEFLVSFYNNEISEKSEIFDDQFSVERPDGSNFTLKIRSTKLEDSAMYFCASTEEGAGNIQYFGAGTRLSVL.

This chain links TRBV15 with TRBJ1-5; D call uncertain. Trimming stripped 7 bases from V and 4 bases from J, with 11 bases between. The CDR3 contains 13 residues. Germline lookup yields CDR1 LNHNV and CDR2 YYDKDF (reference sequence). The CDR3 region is CATTDGVNQPQHF. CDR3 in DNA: TGTGCCACCACCGACGGCGTGAATCAGCCCCAGCATTTT.

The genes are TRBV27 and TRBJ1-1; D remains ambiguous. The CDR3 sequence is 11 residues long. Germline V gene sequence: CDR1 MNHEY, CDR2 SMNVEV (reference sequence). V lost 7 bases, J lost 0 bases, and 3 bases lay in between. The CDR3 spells CASILNTEAFF. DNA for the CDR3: TGTGCCAGCATCCTGAACACTGAAGCTTTCTTT.

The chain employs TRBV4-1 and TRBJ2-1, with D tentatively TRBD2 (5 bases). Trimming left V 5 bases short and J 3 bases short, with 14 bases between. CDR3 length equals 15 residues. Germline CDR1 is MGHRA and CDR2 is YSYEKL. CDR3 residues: CASSLSRGDYNEQFF. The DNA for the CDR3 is TGCGCCAGCAGCTTAAGTCGGGGAGACTACAATGAGCAGTTCTTC.

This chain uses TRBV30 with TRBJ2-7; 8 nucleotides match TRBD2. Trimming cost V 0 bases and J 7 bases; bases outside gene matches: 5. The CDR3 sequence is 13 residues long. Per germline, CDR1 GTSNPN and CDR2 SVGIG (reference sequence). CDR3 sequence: CAWSVAGAREQYF. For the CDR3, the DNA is TGTGCCTGGAGTGTAGCGGGGGCTCGGGAGCAGTACTTC.

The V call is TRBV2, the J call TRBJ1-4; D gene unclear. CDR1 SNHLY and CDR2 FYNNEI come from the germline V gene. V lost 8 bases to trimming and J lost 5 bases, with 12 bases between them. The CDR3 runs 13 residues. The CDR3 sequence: CASVTFDNEKLFF. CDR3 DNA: TGTGCCAGCGTGACCTTTGACAATGAAAAACTGTTTTTT.

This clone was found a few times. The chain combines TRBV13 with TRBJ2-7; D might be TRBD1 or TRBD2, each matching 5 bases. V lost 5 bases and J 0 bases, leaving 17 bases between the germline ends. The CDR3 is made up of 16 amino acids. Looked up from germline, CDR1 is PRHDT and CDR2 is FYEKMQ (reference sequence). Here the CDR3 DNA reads TGTGCCAGCAGCCAGGCCGGGGCAGGAGGCTCCTACGAGCAGTACTTC. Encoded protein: CASSQAGAGGSYEQYF.

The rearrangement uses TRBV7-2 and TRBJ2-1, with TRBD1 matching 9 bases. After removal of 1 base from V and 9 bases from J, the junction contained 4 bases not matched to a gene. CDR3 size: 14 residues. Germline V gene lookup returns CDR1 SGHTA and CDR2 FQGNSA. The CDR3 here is CASSLGDRASEQFF. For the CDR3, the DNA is TGTGCCAGCAGCTTAGGGGACAGGGCTAGTGAGCAGTTCTTC.